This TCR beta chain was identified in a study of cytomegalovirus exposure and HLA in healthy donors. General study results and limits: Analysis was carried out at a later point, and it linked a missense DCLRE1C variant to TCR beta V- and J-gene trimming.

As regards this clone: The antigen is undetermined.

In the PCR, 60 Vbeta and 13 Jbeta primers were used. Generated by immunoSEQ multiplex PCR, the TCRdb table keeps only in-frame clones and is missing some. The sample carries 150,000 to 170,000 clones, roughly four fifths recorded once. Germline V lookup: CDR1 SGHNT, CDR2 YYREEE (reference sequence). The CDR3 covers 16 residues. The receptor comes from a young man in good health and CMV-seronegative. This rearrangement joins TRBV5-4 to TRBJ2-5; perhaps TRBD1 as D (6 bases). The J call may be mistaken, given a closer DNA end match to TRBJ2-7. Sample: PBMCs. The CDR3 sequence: CASSPPGAGASYEQYF. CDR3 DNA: TGTGCCAGCAGCCCCCCCGGGGCAGGGGCCTCCTACGAGCAGTACTTC.